Given below is one T cell receptor beta chain in context. This CDR3 has 16 amino acids. Trimming took 3 bases from V and 2 from J; bases not matched to a gene: 4. Germline V lookup: CDR1 KGHDR, CDR2 SFDVKD. Authors' analysis steps: Reference gene primer amplification yielded estimated nucleated cell counts. Sequencing was performed with immunoSEQ multiplex PCR; in TCRdb, only in-frame clones are kept and a portion is missing. The D gene and trimming were derived from the DNA, and the V and J assignments and clone size from that table. The data show 150,000 to 160,000 clones, with roughly 89% seen just once and over 0.45% held by the top ten. This specimen belongs to a study of blood T cell repertoires in COVID-19. Study-wide context: The samples span acute and convalescent COVID-19 from the United States, Italy and Spain. T cells, B-cell-depleted T cells, or PBMCs provided the cDNA or gDNA that served as material.

The sample consisted of peripheral blood. The rearrangement uses TRBV24-1 and TRBJ2-3; 10 bases agree with TRBD2. This clonotype originated in a man aged 45-65 years with acute or convalescent COVID-19. CDR3 nucleotide sequence: TGTGCCACCAGTGATATTAGCGGGGGGTACACAGATACGCAGTATTTT. The encoded protein is CATSDISGGYTDTQYF.